Included here is one TCR beta chain sequence, with context. Its antigen target is currently unknown. No much larger clone is present one base from it, and per-base qualities are unavailable. Libraries were made using 5' RACE. The sample was run on an Illumina HiSeq 2500. A second PCR of about 6 to 11 cycles was performed with a sample-barcoded 5' primer and a J-beta primer mix. Each TCR beta cDNA molecule received a unique molecular identifier from a template-switch 5' adaptor carrying 12 random nucleotides. Each sample yielded at least 2.5 million CDR3-containing paired-end reads. First-strand cDNA was synthesized from all RNA with the Mint cDNA synthesis kit, primed by a TRBC-specific oligonucleotide. All cDNA was treated with uracil-DNA glycosylase and then went through a first 18-cycle PCR with the universal primers M1SS and BC2_uni_R. As for the authors' bioinformatics: For normalization, 1 million high-quality reads were randomly selected from each sample, with every read carrying a distinct molecular identifier. Reads sharing molecular identifiers were discarded rather than binned into consensus sequences. MiTCR, run with a Q25 quality threshold and the strictest error-elimination algorithm, handled CDR3 identification, clonotype clustering and error correction. Lower-bound total TCR beta diversity was estimated with a nonparametric unseen species model using Euler transformation. Using fastp at Q25 and MiXCR, TCRdb reprocessed the public reads and kept productive beta chains. Rows matching on CDR3 protein sequence are summarized as one entry with the most common DNA and genes. The V and J calls, along with clone size, are taken from TCRdb and not from the paper's own processing. This sample gives 1.5 million to 2 million distinct CDR3 sequences in total; approximately 50% of them show up just once. Approximately 2% of the sample is held by the ten biggest clonotypes.

Donors were 39 systemically healthy Caucasian individuals from Russia aged roughly 6 to 100 years. Each donor gave about 9.2 milliliters of peripheral blood, drawn into EDTA-treated Vacutainer tubes. Ficoll-Paque density-gradient centrifugation was used to isolate PBMCs, with at least 7 million obtained per sample. Trizol reagent was used to extract total RNA from the PBMCs, yielding at least 5.5 micrograms per sample. For every donor, flow cytometry on a PBMC aliquot measured the percentage of naive CD45RAhigh/CD27high T cells. Looking up the germline V gene (reference sequence) yields CDR1 DFQATT and CDR2 SNEGSKA. The junction carries 17 bases between V and J, which are trimmed by 6 bases and 8 bases respectively. Its CDR3 holds 13 amino acids, cysteine through phenylalanine. Of all the DNA, just the CDR3 is kept, 39 bases in frame from base 1. The sample comes from a study of blood T cells in healthy people across ages (dated by TCRdb to about 2015). Study-wide context: In model experiments, template switching captured about one uniquely barcoded TCR beta cDNA molecule for every two T cells. Age-related changes in TCR beta repertoire diversity were measured in the study by deep sequencing normalized with unique cDNA molecular identifiers. Four age groups were formed from the donors: young (average about 15 years), middle-aged (approximately 42), aged (approximately 60) and long-lived (about 80). To avoid experimental bias, donors of different ages were distributed randomly across sequencing lanes. Using the same blood draw, the study looked at two additional independent replicas of 1 million unique cDNA reads for two donors, one aged 18 to 29 and the other aged 80 or older. Overall study outcomes, separate from this receptor: Because the CMV infection status of the donors was unknown, age-related changes in expanded clonotypes may potentially have been confounded. Estimates of total diversity based on one million sequenced T cells were considered lower bounds and underestimates. The long-lived group showed more naive CD4+ T cells, fewer expanded clones and increased TCR diversity than the aged group, suggesting age selection. As age increased, observed TCR beta diversity per million T cells dropped in a roughly linear way, and a significant reduction was already evident by age 40. The percentage of naive T cells measured by flow cytometry correlated strongly with observed TCR beta diversity. Conclusive comparison of naive and antigen-experienced compartments was prevented by the profiling of bulk unsorted PBMCs.

This receptor was taken from a woman aged 40 to 50 in good health. The sequenced sample consisted of blood. The sequence is built from TRBV20-1 and TRBJ2-1; a tentative D call is TRBD1 (5 bases match). At the DNA level, the sequence is TGCAGTGCCTCAGCAACAGGACCGGATGAGCAGTTCTTC. It is translated as CSASATGPDEQFF.